Given below is one T cell receptor (beta chain) in context. There is no known antigen for this receptor. Base quality data are lacking; no much larger clone is found one base away. Trimming costs V 0 bases and J 8 bases, and their ends lie 18 bases apart. CDR1 and CDR2 were assigned from the germline V gene as SGHRS and YFSETQ. The CDR3 covers 16 residues, taking in both the cysteine and the phenylalanine. The read is trimmed to its CDR3 DNA, 48 bases read in frame from base 1. This entry belongs to a study of technical replicates of blood from a few donors (dated by TCRdb to 2017 to 2019). Library creation used the immunoSEQ multiplex PCR assay. Drawn from immuneACCESS, this table holds only the in-frame rearrangements with V and J called that TCRdb kept. Clones are partly lost; checked studies trace under half to an unresolved V gene and leave the rest unexplained. In all, the sample holds 75,000 to 95,000 clones, and under 95% of those were seen once. The ten largest clonotypes hold roughly 0.25% of the sample.

The receptor's source is a human donor in good health. Sequenced input: T cells isolated from PBMCs. The chain is assembled from TRBV5-1 and TRBJ2-1; tentative D gene TRBD2, with 6 bases matching. This receptor carries the CDR3 CASSLARFSGVDEQFF. The DNA is TGCGCCAGCAGCTTGGCCAGGTTTTCGGGGGTCGATGAGCAGTTCTTC.